The present TCR beta chain was sequenced within a study of OX40 agonist ivuxolimab in advanced cancers. Some background on the complete study: Ivuxolimab was an agonistic, fully human IgG2 monoclonal antibody directed against OX40 (CD134), a costimulatory receptor. Intravenous ivuxolimab was administered to patients every 2 weeks at six dose levels: 0.01, 0.1, 0.3, 1.5, 3 and 10 mg/kg. Of the 50 or so patients in dose escalation, about 20 had hepatocellular carcinoma, about 15 had melanoma, 9 had renal cell carcinoma and 9 had head and neck cancer. In the dose-escalation cohort, more than 75% of patients were male, and the mean age was about 55 years, with a range of about 20 to 90. Patients were allowed to have had prior anti-PD-1, anti-PD-L1 or anti-CTLA-4 therapy, and approximately 40% of the dose-escalation patients had been treated with checkpoint inhibitors. Partial responses occurred in three dose-escalation patients, of whom one had hepatocellular carcinoma and two had cutaneous melanoma. Peripheral TCRbeta sequencing aimed to test whether ivuxolimab altered TCR sequence diversity and caused clonal T-cell expansion. The monotherapy dose-escalation portion (N ≈ 56 patients) of the phase I ivuxolimab trial is reported in the paper.

The trial excluded patients who had a history of autoimmune disease or were on systemic immunosuppression. Peripheral blood for TCR sequencing was drawn from every dose cohort at baseline, at cycle 4 day 1 and at cycle 7 day 1. Samples came from an open-label, multicenter, first-in-human phase I dose-escalation trial of ivuxolimab. Adults with locally advanced or metastatic head and neck squamous cell, hepatocellular, melanoma or renal cell carcinoma were enrolled in the trial. Before TCR sequencing, CD4+ and CD8+ T cells were separately sorted from peripheral blood. What the work shows at the level of the full study, not this receptor alone: At doses of 0.1 to 3.0 mg/kg, clonal expansion of both CD4+ and CD8+ T cells in blood was seen between baseline and week 6. Low levels of normalized T-cell clonal expansion were also shown by some nonresponding patients. After ivuxolimab, expanded clones were on average more numerous among CD8+ T cells than among CD4+ T cells. The antigen specificity of the peripheral T cells that underwent clonal expansion was not determined. Partial responders in the 0.1-3.0 mg/kg groups had among the lowest normalized peripheral clonal expansion, especially among CD8+ T cells.

Sequences SGHAT (CDR1) and FQNNGV (CDR2) are obtained from the germline V gene. The CDR3 runs 17 amino acids, cysteine and phenylalanine included. The retained sequence is limited to the CDR3, 51 bases, with the frame set at the first base. Unmatched junction bases come to 9, with V trimmed by 4 bases and J by 4 bases. Worth noting for this clone: Which antigen it targets is not known. Base quality data are lacking; no much larger clone is found one base away.

To sequence the TCRbeta CDR3 region, genomic DNA was isolated from the sorted cells. The immunoSEQ Assay was used for sequencing of TCRbeta CDR3 regions. TCRdb holds this immuneACCESS table with in-frame rearrangements only. Some clones are missing; in checked studies, unresolved V genes explain under half, and the rest has no known cause. The sample table records under 85,000 clones; about 88% of these occur just once. The top ten clonotypes cover about 4% of the sample. The sequencing here drew on CD4+ or CD8+ T cells sorted from blood, taken in a trial of the OX40 agonist ivuxolimab. This chain is built from TRBV11-2 and TRBJ2-1; 11 junctional bases match TRBD2. The sequence was collected from an adult with an advanced solid tumor such as melanoma, head and neck, liver or kidney cancer. CDR3 protein: CASSSPLAGGPYNEQFF. The sequenced DNA: TGTGCCAGCAGCTCCCCTTTAGCGGGAGGGCCTTACAATGAGCAGTTCTTC.